The clone carrying this T cell receptor beta chain was seen at least ten times. No antigen is known for it. Uncontrolled infection, other autoimmune disease, pregnancy and lactation each barred patients from inclusion. Using more than 8 ml of fresh peripheral blood, PBMCs were prepared. The entry originates in a study of T cells in Graves' hyperthyroidism and ophthalmopathy. Study findings and constraints: Ophthalmopathy, which appeared later, was predicted by the model a median about 6 months before onset. The majority of expanded thyroid clonotypes above 0.001 also appeared in blood.

Germline V lookup: CDR1 MDHEN, CDR2 SYDVKM. V lost 6 bases to trimming and J lost 1 base, with 14 bases between them. This CDR3 has 15 amino acids. Researchers took RNA transcripts and amplified the TCR beta CDR3 regions from them. With the HTBI primer set, the TCR CDR3 went through a first round of RT-PCR. Each CDR3 protein is one row after TCRdb ran MiXCR on the multiplex PCR reads. The data contain 350,000 to 400,000 distinct CDR3 sequences, about a fifth of them seen just once; the ten biggest clones take up roughly two fifths. The receptor was isolated from a man aged 18 to 29 with Graves' ophthalmopathy. The J gene is TRBJ2-3, the V gene TRBV28; a possible D gene is TRBD2 (7 bases). Sequences were obtained from blood. The CDR3 DNA is TGTGCCAGCAGGTCACGGGGGGCGGGCACAGATACGCAGTATTTT. Amino acid sequence: CASRSRGAGTDTQYF.